Listed below are T cell receptor beta chains from one sample, sequenced in a study of T cells in Graves' hyperthyroidism and ophthalmopathy. Via MiXCR, TCRdb re-called the multiplex PCR reads, giving one row per CDR3 protein. The sample includes about 250,000 distinct CDR3 sequences, about 16% of them seen just once. Source material: blood. The receptor set was obtained from a woman aged 45-65 years with Graves' hyperthyroidism that later progressed to Graves' ophthalmopathy. Each CDR3 is given with its conserved first and last residue. Each record gives: D gene, V gene, J gene, clone size, CDR3 protein, CDR3 DNA. A D gene is named only where the DNA matches it firmly. Clone size is shown for a subset of rows, as once, few, many or a class of expanded clone.

TRBD1	TRBV2	TRBJ2-7	many	CASSKDRERSYEQYF	TGTGCCAGCAGTAAGGACAGGGAAAGATCCTACGAGCAGTACTTC
-	TRBV10-3	TRBJ1-4	few	CAISESEGKLFF	TGTGCCATCAGTGAGTCTGAAGGGAAACTGTTTTTT
TRBD1	TRBV19	TRBJ2-5	few	CASRTPGQQETQYF	TGTGCCAGTAGAACGCCGGGACAGCAAGAGACCCAGTACTTC
-	TRBV12-3/TRBV12-4	TRBJ2-7	many	CASTKAGYEQYF	TGTGCCAGCACCAAGGCAGGCTACGAGCAGTACTTC
-	TRBV27	TRBJ2-2	once	CASTPGTALGTGELFF	TGTGCCAGCACACCCGGGACGGCCCTGGGCACCGGGGAGCTGTTTTTT
TRBD1	TRBV18	TRBJ2-7	-	CASSPRTGVNEQYF	TGTGCCAGCTCACCAAGGACAGGGGTAAACGAGCAGTACTTC
-	TRBV6-1	TRBJ2-2	few	CASSPRTENTGELFF	TGTGCCAGCAGCCCAAGGACAGAGAACACCGGGGAGCTGTTTTTT
-	TRBV7-9	TRBJ1-1	-	CASSSGQGITEAFF	TGTGCCAGCAGCTCGGGGCAGGGGATCACTGAAGCTTTCTTT
-	TRBV6-1	TRBJ2-7	many	CASSEPTGDEQYF	TGTGCCAGCAGTGAACCTACGGGCGACGAGCAGTACTTC
-	TRBV18	TRBJ1-4	-	CASSRSTVTVAGTNEKLFF	TGTGCCAGCTCACGCTCTACCGTAACAGTAGCGGGCACTAATGAAAAACTGTTTTTT
-	TRBV28	TRBJ2-1	-	CASSFTARTGANEQFF	TGTGCCAGCAGTTTTACCGCAAGAACGGGGGCCAATGAGCAGTTCTTC
-	TRBV7-2	TRBJ2-5	many	CASSFIRGETQYF	TGTGCCAGCAGCTTCATCAGGGGCGAGACCCAGTACTTC
-	TRBV30	TRBJ2-1	many	CAWSVSSLYVNEQFF	TGTGCCTGGAGTGTATCCTCTTTATACGTCAATGAGCAGTTCTTC
-	TRBV6-1	TRBJ2-1	many	CAIRPQGGHNEQFF	TGTGCCATACGACCCCAGGGGGGCCACAATGAGCAGTTCTTC
-	TRBV27	TRBJ1-5	few	CASSSTLPGLSPPQHF	TGTGCCAGCAGTTCCACCCTCCCCGGGCTCTCGCCGCCCCAGCATTTT
TRBD2	TRBV20-1	TRBJ2-1	many	CSARDPGTSLNEQFF	TGCAGTGCTAGAGATCCCGGGACTAGTCTTAATGAGCAGTTCTTC
-	TRBV14	TRBJ1-1	many	CASSQVGLRAFF	TGTGCCAGCAGCCAAGTAGGGCTCCGAGCTTTCTTT
TRBD1	TRBV19	TRBJ2-2	few	CASSPRDSSTGELFF	TGTGCCAGTAGCCCTCGGGACAGTAGCACCGGGGAGCTGTTTTTT
TRBD2	TRBV5-1	TRBJ2-1	many	CASSFRAGVGNEQFF	TGCGCCAGCAGCTTCCGAGCGGGAGTGGGCAATGAGCAGTTCTTC
TRBD2	TRBV2	TRBJ2-2	many	CAIHGTSGGTGELFF	TGTGCCATTCACGGGACTAGCGGGGGCACCGGGGAGCTGTTTTTT
-	TRBV5-1	TRBJ2-1	many	CASSRDTTYNEQFF	TGCGCCAGCAGCCGGGACACTACCTACAATGAGCAGTTCTTC
-	TRBV5-1	TRBJ2-3	many	CASSLISGPLGPDTQYF	TGCGCCAGCAGCTTGATTAGCGGCCCTCTCGGCCCAGATACGCAGTATTTT
-	TRBV12-3/TRBV12-4	TRBJ2-1	many	CASSLASSYNEQFF	TGTGCCAGCAGCCTAGCCTCCTCCTACAATGAGCAGTTCTTC
-	TRBV2	TRBJ1-1	many	CASLLRGRGNTEAFF	TGTGCCAGCCTGCTTAGGGGACGGGGGAACACTGAAGCTTTCTTT
TRBD2	TRBV7-2	TRBJ2-7	-	CASSCRTERESSYEQYF	TGTGCCAGCAGCTGCAGGACAGAGCGGGAGAGCTCCTACGAGCAGTACTTC
-	TRBV7-9	TRBJ2-7	few	CASSFGLAGGEQYF	TGTGCCAGCAGCTTCGGTTTAGCAGGGGGGGAGCAGTACTTC
-	TRBV28	TRBJ2-3	many	CASSSRGSGTDTQYF	TGTGCCAGCAGTTCTCGGGGTAGCGGTACAGATACGCAGTATTTT
TRBD1	TRBV18	TRBJ2-7	many	CASSDRTGLNYEQYF	TGTGCCAGCTCAGACAGGACAGGCCTAAACTACGAGCAGTACTTC